What follows describes a single TCR beta chain. As yet, its antigen is unknown. This sample was included in a study of shared clonotypes between healthy human individuals. Study details: A donor's plate count was three for CD4 naive and three for CD4 memory; CD8 naive had two and CD8 memory one. The study's findings and limits: Between a few donors, naive CD4 clonotypes were shared at a level of about 5%. Naive subsets tended to show greater estimated richness than memory subsets.

Every donor, a Caucasian adult, lived in Nashville, Tennessee. Method: immunoSEQ multiplex PCR; TCRdb's copy keeps in-frame clones and lacks some. Among hundreds of thousands of clones listed, less than 96% were seen once. The receptor's source is a woman aged 25 to 39 in good health. Sequences were obtained from naive CD4+ T cells sorted from blood. Sample subset: CD45RA+ positively selected.

The CDR3 nucleotides are TGTGCCAGCAGTCCAACGCCAAGCGGGAACACCGGGGAGCTGTTTTTT. Its protein product is CASSPTPSGNTGELFF. V and J are TRBV27 and TRBJ2-2; D is possibly TRBD2 (5 bases). From germline, CDR1 is MNHEY and CDR2 SMNVEV (reference sequence). The CDR3 has 16 residues. V dropped 5 bases and J dropped 1 base, with 14 bases sitting between them.